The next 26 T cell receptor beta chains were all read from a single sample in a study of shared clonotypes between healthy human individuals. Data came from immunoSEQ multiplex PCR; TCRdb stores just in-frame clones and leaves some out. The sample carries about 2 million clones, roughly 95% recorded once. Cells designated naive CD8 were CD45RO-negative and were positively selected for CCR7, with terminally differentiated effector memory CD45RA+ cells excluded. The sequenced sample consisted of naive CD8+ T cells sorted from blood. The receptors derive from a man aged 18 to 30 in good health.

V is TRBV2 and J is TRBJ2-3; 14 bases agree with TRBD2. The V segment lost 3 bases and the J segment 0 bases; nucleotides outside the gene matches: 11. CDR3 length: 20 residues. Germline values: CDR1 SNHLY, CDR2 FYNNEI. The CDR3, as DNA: TGTGCCAGCAGTGATCCCGGAGAGACTAGCGGGAGGGAGAGCACAGATACGCAGTATTTT. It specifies CASSDPGETSGRESTDTQYF.

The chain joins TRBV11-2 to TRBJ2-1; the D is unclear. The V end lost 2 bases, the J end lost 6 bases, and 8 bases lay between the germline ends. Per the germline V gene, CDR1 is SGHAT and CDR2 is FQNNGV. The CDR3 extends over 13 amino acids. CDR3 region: CASSLNSPNEQFF. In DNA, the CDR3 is TGTGCCAGCAGCTTAAATTCCCCCAATGAGCAGTTCTTC.

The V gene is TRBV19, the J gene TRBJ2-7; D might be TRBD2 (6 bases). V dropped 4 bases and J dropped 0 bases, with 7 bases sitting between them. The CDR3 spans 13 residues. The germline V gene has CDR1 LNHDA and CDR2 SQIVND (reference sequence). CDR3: CASSRGDSYEQYF. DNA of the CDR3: TGTGCCAGTAGTAGGGGGGACTCCTACGAGCAGTACTTC. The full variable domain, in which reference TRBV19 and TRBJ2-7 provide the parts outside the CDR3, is DGGITQSPKYLFRKEGQNVTLSCEQNLNHDAMYWYRQDPGQGLRLIYYSQIVNDFQKGDIAEGYSVSREKKESFPLTVTSAQKNPTAFYLCASSRGDSYEQYFGPGTRLTVT.

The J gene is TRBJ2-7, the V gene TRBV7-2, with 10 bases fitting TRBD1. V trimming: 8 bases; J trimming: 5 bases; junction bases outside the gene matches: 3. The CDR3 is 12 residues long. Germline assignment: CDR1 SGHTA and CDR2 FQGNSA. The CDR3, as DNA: TGTGCCAGCGGGGGACAGGGGAACGAGCAGTACTTC. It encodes CASGGQGNEQYF.

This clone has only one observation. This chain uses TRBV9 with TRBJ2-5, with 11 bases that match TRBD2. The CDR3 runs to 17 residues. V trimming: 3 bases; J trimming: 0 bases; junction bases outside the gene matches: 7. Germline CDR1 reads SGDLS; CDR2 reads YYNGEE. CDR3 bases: TGTGCCAGCAGCGGACCAGGGACTAGCGGAAACCAAGAGACCCAGTACTTC. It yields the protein CASSGPGTSGNQETQYF.

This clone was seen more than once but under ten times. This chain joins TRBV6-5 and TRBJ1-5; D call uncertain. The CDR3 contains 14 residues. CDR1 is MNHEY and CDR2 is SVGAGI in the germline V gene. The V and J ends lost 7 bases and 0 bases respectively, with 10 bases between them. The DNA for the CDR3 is TGTGCCAGCAACCCTGAATATAGCAATCAGCCCCAGCATTTT. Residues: CASNPEYSNQPQHF.

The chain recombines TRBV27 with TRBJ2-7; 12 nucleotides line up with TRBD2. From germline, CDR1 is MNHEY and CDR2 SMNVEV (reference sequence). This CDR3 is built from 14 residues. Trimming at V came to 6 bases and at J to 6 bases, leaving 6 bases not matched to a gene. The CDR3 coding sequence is TGTGCCAGCAGCGTTCTAGCGGGAGGGGGCGAGCAGTACTTC. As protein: CASSVLAGGGEQYF.

In DNA form, the CDR3 reads TGTGCCAGCAGTTCCCAGTCTAGCTCCTATAATTCACCCCTCCACTTT. Translating gives CASSSQSSSYNSPLHF. The J gene is TRBJ1-6, the V gene TRBV27; no clear D gene. V dropped 4 bases and J dropped 0 bases, with 10 bases sitting between them. The CDR3 consists of 16 residues. The germline V gene has CDR1 MNHEY and CDR2 SMNVEV (reference sequence).

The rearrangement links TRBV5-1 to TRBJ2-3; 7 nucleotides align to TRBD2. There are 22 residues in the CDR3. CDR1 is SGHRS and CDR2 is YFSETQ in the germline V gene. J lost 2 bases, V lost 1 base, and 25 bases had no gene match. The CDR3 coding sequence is TGCGCCAGCAGCTTGTCGTATCAGGACTCCCCGGGGGGATTAGAATTCACAGATACGCAGTATTTT. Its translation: CASSLSYQDSPGGLEFTDTQYF. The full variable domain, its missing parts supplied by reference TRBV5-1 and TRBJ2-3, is KAGVTQTPRYLIKTRGQQVTLSCSPISGHRSVSWYQQTPGQGLQFLFEYFSETQRNKGNFPGRFSGRQFSNSRSEMNVSTLELGDSALYLCASSLSYQDSPGGLEFTDTQYFGPGTRLTVL.

The CDR3 spells CASSPGTYNEQFF. The CDR3, as DNA: TGTGCCAGCAGCCCGGGAACCTACAATGAGCAGTTCTTC. This rearrangement joins TRBV5-4 to TRBJ2-1; D is perhaps TRBD2 (5 bases). The CDR3 is 13 residues long. In germline, CDR1 is SGHNT, CDR2 YYREEE (reference sequence). Trimming took off 4 bases at V and 2 bases at J, with 7 bases between the two ends.

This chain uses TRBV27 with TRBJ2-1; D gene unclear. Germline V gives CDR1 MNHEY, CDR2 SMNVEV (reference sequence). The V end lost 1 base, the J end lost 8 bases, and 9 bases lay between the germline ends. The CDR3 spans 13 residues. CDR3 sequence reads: CASSLYSIHEQFF. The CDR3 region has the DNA TGTGCCAGCAGTTTATACAGTATCCATGAGCAGTTCTTC.

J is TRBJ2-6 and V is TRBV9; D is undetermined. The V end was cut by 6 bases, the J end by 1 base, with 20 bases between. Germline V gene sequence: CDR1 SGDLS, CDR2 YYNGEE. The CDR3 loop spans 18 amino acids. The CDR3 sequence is CASTEHPDPGSGANVLTF. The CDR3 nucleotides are TGTGCCAGCACGGAACACCCCGACCCAGGTTCTGGGGCCAACGTCCTGACTTTC.

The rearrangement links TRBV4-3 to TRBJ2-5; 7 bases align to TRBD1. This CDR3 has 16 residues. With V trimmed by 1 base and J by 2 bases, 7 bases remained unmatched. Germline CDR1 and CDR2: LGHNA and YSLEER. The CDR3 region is CASSQGDSAKQETQYF. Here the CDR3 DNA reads TGCGCCAGCAGCCAAGGGGACAGCGCTAAGCAAGAGACCCAGTACTTC.

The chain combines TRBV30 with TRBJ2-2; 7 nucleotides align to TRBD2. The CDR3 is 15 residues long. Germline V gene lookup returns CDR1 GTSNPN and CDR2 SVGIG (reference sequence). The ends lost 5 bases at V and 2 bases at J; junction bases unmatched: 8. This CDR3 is CAWGKERGNTGELFF. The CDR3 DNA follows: TGTGCCTGGGGCAAGGAGCGGGGTAACACCGGGGAGCTGTTTTTT. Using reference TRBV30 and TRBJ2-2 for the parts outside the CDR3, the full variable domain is SQTIHQWPATLVQPVGSPLSLECTVEGTSNPNLYWYRQAAGRGLQLLFYSVGIGQISSEVPQNLSASRPQDRQFILSSKKLLLSDSGFYLCAWGKERGNTGELFFGEGSRLTVL.

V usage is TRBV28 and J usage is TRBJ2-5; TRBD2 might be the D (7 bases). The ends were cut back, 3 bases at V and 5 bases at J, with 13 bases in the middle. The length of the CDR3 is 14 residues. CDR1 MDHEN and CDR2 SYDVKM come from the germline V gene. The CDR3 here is CASSLRGPGETQYF. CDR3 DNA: TGTGCCAGCAGTTTGCGGGGGCCAGGGGAGACCCAGTACTTC.

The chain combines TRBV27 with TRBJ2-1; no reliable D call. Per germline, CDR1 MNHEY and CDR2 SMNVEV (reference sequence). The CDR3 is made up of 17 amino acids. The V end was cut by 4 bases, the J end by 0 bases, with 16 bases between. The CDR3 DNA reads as TGTGCCAGCAGTTCAATCGTTCCCTCCCGCTCCTACAATGAGCAGTTCTTC. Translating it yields CASSSIVPSRSYNEQFF.

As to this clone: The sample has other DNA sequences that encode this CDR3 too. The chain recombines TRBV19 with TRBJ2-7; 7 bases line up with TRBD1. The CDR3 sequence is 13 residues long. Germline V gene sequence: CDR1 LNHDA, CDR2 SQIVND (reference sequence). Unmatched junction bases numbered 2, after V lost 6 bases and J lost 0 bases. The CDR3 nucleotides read TGTGCCAGTAGGGGGACAGCCTCCTACGAGCAGTACTTC. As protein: CASRGTASYEQYF. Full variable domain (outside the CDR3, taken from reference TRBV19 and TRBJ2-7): DGGITQSPKYLFRKEGQNVTLSCEQNLNHDAMYWYRQDPGQGLRLIYYSQIVNDFQKGDIAEGYSVSREKKESFPLTVTSAQKNPTAFYLCASRGTASYEQYFGPGTRLTVT.

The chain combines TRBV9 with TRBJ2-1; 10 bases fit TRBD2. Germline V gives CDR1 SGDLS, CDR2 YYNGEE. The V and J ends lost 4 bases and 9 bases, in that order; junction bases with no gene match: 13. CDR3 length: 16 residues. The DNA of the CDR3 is TGTGCCAGCAGCTCTTCCGGGACTAGCGTGTTCGGTGAGCAGTTCTTC. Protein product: CASSSSGTSVFGEQFF.

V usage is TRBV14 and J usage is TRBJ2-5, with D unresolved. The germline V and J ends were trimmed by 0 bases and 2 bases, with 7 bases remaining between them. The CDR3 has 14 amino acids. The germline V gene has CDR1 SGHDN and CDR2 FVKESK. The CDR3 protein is CASSQDDWQETQYF. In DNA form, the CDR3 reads TGTGCCAGCAGCCAAGACGACTGGCAAGAGACCCAGTACTTC.

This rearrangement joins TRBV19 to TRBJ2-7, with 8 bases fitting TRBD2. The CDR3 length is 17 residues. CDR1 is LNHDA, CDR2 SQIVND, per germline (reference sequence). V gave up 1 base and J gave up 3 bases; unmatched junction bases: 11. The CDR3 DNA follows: TGTGCCAGTAGTATAGCCGACAGGACTAGCACAGACTACGAGCAGTACTTC. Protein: CASSIADRTSTDYEQYF.

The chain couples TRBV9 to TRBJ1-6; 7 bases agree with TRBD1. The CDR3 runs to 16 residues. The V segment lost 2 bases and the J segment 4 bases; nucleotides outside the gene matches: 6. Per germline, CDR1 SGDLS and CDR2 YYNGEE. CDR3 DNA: TGTGCCAGCAGCGTGGGGGACAGTACATATAATTCACCCCTCCACTTT. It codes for CASSVGDSTYNSPLHF.

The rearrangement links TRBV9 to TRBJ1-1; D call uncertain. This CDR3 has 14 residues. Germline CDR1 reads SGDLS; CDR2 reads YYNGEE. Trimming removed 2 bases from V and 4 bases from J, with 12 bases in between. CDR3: CASSVGPEATEAFF. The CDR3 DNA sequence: TGTGCCAGCAGCGTCGGACCCGAGGCCACTGAAGCTTTCTTT.

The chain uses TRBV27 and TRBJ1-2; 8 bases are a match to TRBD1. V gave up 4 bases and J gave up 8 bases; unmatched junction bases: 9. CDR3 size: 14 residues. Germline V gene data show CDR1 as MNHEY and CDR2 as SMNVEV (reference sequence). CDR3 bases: TGTGCCAGCAGTTCCTTGGGGACAGGCGTCGGCTACACCTTC. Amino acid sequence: CASSSLGTGVGYTF.

The CDR3 loop reads CASSVQGRTGELFF. For the CDR3, the DNA is TGTGCCAGCAGCGTTCAGGGACGGACCGGGGAGCTGTTTTTT. V usage is TRBV9 and J usage is TRBJ2-2, with D perhaps given as TRBD1 or TRBD2 (5 bases each). Trimming removed 2 bases from V and 5 bases from J, with 10 bases in between. The CDR3 length is 14 residues. CDR1 and CDR2 (germline): SGDLS, YYNGEE.

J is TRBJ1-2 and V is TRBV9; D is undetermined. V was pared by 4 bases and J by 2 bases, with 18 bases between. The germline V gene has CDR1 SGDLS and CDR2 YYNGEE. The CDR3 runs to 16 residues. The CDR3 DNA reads TGTGCCAGCAGCTCAAGACGGAACAATCCGAACTATGGCTACACCTTC. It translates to CASSSRRNNPNYGYTF. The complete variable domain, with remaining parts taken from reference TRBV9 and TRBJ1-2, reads DSGVTQTPKHLITATGQRVTLRCSPRSGDLSVYWYQQSLDQGLQFLIQYYNGEERAKGNILERFSAQQFPDLHSELNLSSLELGDSALYFCASSSRRNNPNYGYTFGSGTRLTVV.

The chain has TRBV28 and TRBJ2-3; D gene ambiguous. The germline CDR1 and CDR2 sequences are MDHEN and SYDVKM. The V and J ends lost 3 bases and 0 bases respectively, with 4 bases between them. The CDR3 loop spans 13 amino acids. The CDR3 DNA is TGTGCCAGCAGTTTCGTTAGCACAGATACGCAGTATTTT. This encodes CASSFVSTDTQYF.